This is a list of T cell receptor beta chains from one sample in a study of spatial heterogeneity in lung cancer. TCRdb recomputed calls from the 5' RACE reads with MiXCR, one row per CDR3 protein. The sample consists of under 150,000 distinct CDR3 sequences, about 12% of them appearing once. The specimen was PBMCs, collected at follow-up. The receptors stem from a male donor with early-stage non-small cell lung cancer. Both conserved end residues are part of each CDR3. D genes are given only for firm matches. Clone size is given for some rows only: seen once, a few or many times, or a class if the clone is expanded.

V gene: TRBV9
CDR3 length: 14
D gene: NA
J gene: TRBJ1-3
clone size: NA
CDR3 DNA: TGTGCCAGCAGAGCTACCCTATCTGGAAACACCATATATTTT
CDR3 protein: CASRATLSGNTIYF

V gene: TRBV10-3
CDR3 length: 13
D gene: NA
J gene: TRBJ2-7
clone size: few
CDR3 DNA: TGTGCCATCAGTGAGGTCCTCCGTGGCGAGCAGTACTTC
CDR3 protein: CAISEVLRGEQYF

V gene: TRBV28
CDR3 length: 14
D gene: NA
J gene: TRBJ2-5
clone size: many
CDR3 DNA: TGTGCCAGCAGTTTCGGGGGCTCACAAGAGACCCAGTACTTC
CDR3 protein: CASSFGGSQETQYF

V gene: TRBV5-5
CDR3 length: 15
D gene: NA
J gene: TRBJ1-5
clone size: few
CDR3 DNA: TGTGCCAGCAGCTATGGGCCTAGCGGCAATCAGCCCCAGCATTTT
CDR3 protein: CASSYGPSGNQPQHF

V gene: TRBV15
CDR3 length: 18
D gene: TRBD2
J gene: TRBJ2-5
clone size: few
CDR3 DNA: TGTGCCACCAGCAGGGGTCGAGGGGTTAGCGGGCGAGGAGAGACCCAGTACTTC
CDR3 protein: CATSRGRGVSGRGETQYF

V gene: TRBV12-3/TRBV12-4
CDR3 length: 14
D gene: TRBD1
J gene: TRBJ1-4
clone size: few
CDR3 DNA: TGTGCCAGCAGGGGACAGGCAACTAATGAAAAACTGTTTTTT
CDR3 protein: CASRGQATNEKLFF

V gene: TRBV10-3
CDR3 length: 12
D gene: NA
J gene: TRBJ1-1
clone size: many
CDR3 DNA: TGTGCCATCGTAGGGCTGGGCACTGAAGCTTTCTTT
CDR3 protein: CAIVGLGTEAFF

V gene: TRBV3-1
CDR3 length: 12
D gene: TRBD1
J gene: TRBJ1-5
clone size: NA
CDR3 DNA: TGTGCCGGGGGGACAGTAAGTCAGCCCCAGCATTTT
CDR3 protein: CAGGTVSQPQHF

V gene: TRBV7-2
CDR3 length: 15
D gene: NA
J gene: TRBJ1-1
clone size: few
CDR3 DNA: TGTGCCAGCAGCCGGCGGACAGAGATGAACACTGAAGTTTTCTTT
CDR3 protein: CASSRRTEMNTEVFF

V gene: TRBV10-3
CDR3 length: 13
D gene: NA
J gene: TRBJ1-1
clone size: NA
CDR3 DNA: TGTGCCATCAGAAACCAAGGGAACGTTGAAGCTTTCTTT
CDR3 protein: CAIRNQGNVEAFF

V gene: TRBV18
CDR3 length: 13
D gene: NA
J gene: TRBJ2-3
clone size: few
CDR3 DNA: TGTGCCAGCTCACCCCAGGTATCAGATACGCAGTATTTT
CDR3 protein: CASSPQVSDTQYF

V gene: TRBV5-4
CDR3 length: 14
D gene: NA
J gene: TRBJ1-6
clone size: many
CDR3 DNA: TGTGCCAGCAGCCCATCTGGCACCTATTCACCCCTCCACTTT
CDR3 protein: CASSPSGTYSPLHF

V gene: TRBV4-3
CDR3 length: 15
D gene: TRBD1
J gene: TRBJ1-1
clone size: few
CDR3 DNA: TGCGCCAGCAGCCCGTGGACAGGGGGAGGCACTGAAGCTTTCTTT
CDR3 protein: CASSPWTGGGTEAFF

V gene: TRBV4-3
CDR3 length: 16
D gene: NA
J gene: TRBJ2-1
clone size: NA
CDR3 DNA: TGCGCCAGCAGCCAAGACGGCGGGGGCACCTACAATGAGCAGTTCTTC
CDR3 protein: CASSQDGGGTYNEQFF

V gene: TRBV2
CDR3 length: 14
D gene: TRBD1
J gene: TRBJ2-1
clone size: many
CDR3 DNA: TGTGCCAGCAGTGTAAAGGGACAGAACAATGAGCAGTTCTTC
CDR3 protein: CASSVKGQNNEQFF

V gene: TRBV20-1
CDR3 length: 15
D gene: TRBD1
J gene: TRBJ1-5
clone size: NA
CDR3 DNA: TGCAGTGCTACCCTGGGACAGGGCCGCAATCAGCCCCAGCATTTT
CDR3 protein: CSATLGQGRNQPQHF

V gene: TRBV19
CDR3 length: 12
D gene: NA
J gene: TRBJ1-2
clone size: NA
CDR3 DNA: TGTGCCACCAGTTTGTCCGGGGAAGGCTACACCTTC
CDR3 protein: CATSLSGEGYTF

V gene: TRBV24-1
CDR3 length: 14
D gene: NA
J gene: TRBJ2-5
clone size: few
CDR3 DNA: TGTGCCACCAGTGATGGCGGCATGCGCGAGACCCAGTACTTC
CDR3 protein: CATSDGGMRETQYF

V gene: TRBV9
CDR3 length: 16
D gene: NA
J gene: TRBJ2-7
clone size: NA
CDR3 DNA: TGTGCCAGCAGCCCTGGACGGAGGACCGCCTACCACGAGCAGTACTTC
CDR3 protein: CASSPGRRTAYHEQYF

V gene: TRBV11-2
CDR3 length: 11
D gene: NA
J gene: TRBJ1-2
clone size: hyperexpanded
CDR3 DNA: TGTGCCAGCAGCGCCCTAGATGGCTACACCTTC
CDR3 protein: CASSALDGYTF

V gene: TRBV5-1
CDR3 length: 15
D gene: NA
J gene: TRBJ2-1
clone size: few
CDR3 DNA: TGCGCCAGCAGCTTGGCCGGGACCAACCCCAATGAGCAGTTCTTC
CDR3 protein: CASSLAGTNPNEQFF

V gene: TRBV20-1
CDR3 length: 14
D gene: TRBD1
J gene: TRBJ1-6
clone size: few
CDR3 DNA: TGCAGTGCTAGGAACACAGGGGGCAATTCACCCCTCCACTTT
CDR3 protein: CSARNTGGNSPLHF

V gene: TRBV10-3
CDR3 length: 16
D gene: NA
J gene: TRBJ1-5
clone size: many
CDR3 DNA: TGTGCCATCAGTGAGTCAACAGGGTCTATCAATCAGCCCCAGCATTTT
CDR3 protein: CAISESTGSINQPQHF

V gene: TRBV10-1
CDR3 length: 13
D gene: NA
J gene: TRBJ2-3
clone size: many
CDR3 DNA: TGCGCCAGTTCTAGCCTCGGCACAGATACGCAGTATTTT
CDR3 protein: CASSSLGTDTQYF

V gene: TRBV6-2/TRBV6-3
CDR3 length: 14
D gene: TRBD2
J gene: TRBJ2-1
clone size: few
CDR3 DNA: TGTGCCAGCAGACCGACTAGCGGGGGGAATGAGCAGTTCTTC
CDR3 protein: CASRPTSGGNEQFF

V gene: TRBV7-9
CDR3 length: 13
D gene: TRBD2
J gene: TRBJ2-1
clone size: few
CDR3 DNA: TGTGCCAGCATCATAGCGGGGGCCCATGAGCAGTTCTTC
CDR3 protein: CASIIAGAHEQFF

V gene: TRBV12-3/TRBV12-4
CDR3 length: 13
D gene: NA
J gene: TRBJ2-7
clone size: NA
CDR3 DNA: TGTGCCAGCAGCAGATACGAGGGTGGCGAGCAGTACTTC
CDR3 protein: CASSRYEGGEQYF

V gene: TRBV7-2
CDR3 length: 14
D gene: NA
J gene: TRBJ2-3
clone size: many
CDR3 DNA: TGTGCCAGCAGTCAGGGGGGAGGCACAGATACGCAGTATTTT
CDR3 protein: CASSQGGGTDTQYF

V gene: TRBV5-1
CDR3 length: 15
D gene: TRBD1
J gene: TRBJ1-6
clone size: few
CDR3 DNA: TGCGCCAGCAGCTTACGGACAGGGAATAATTCACCCCTCCACTTT
CDR3 protein: CASSLRTGNNSPLHF

V gene: TRBV29-1
CDR3 length: 12
D gene: NA
J gene: TRBJ2-1
clone size: many
CDR3 DNA: TGCAGCGTGGGATCTCTCTACAATGAGCAGTTCTTC
CDR3 protein: CSVGSLYNEQFF

V gene: TRBV12-3/TRBV12-4
CDR3 length: 15
D gene: NA
J gene: TRBJ1-5
clone size: few
CDR3 DNA: TGTGCCAGCAGTTTGGGCGGGCCGGGCAATCAGCCCCAGCATTTT
CDR3 protein: CASSLGGPGNQPQHF

V gene: TRBV11-2
CDR3 length: 16
D gene: TRBD1
J gene: TRBJ2-7
clone size: many
CDR3 DNA: TGTGCCAGCAGCTTAGGACCGGGACAGGGTCCCTACGAGCAGTACTTC
CDR3 protein: CASSLGPGQGPYEQYF

V gene: TRBV7-2
CDR3 length: 16
D gene: NA
J gene: TRBJ2-5
clone size: many
CDR3 DNA: TGTGCCAGCAGCTTAGCGCCCTGGAGGGGGGAAGAGACCCAGTACTTC
CDR3 protein: CASSLAPWRGEETQYF

V gene: TRBV10-3
CDR3 length: 13
D gene: NA
J gene: TRBJ2-1
clone size: NA
CDR3 DNA: TGTGCCATCAAGGGCCAGGGTGACAATGAGCAGTTCTTC
CDR3 protein: CAIKGQGDNEQFF

V gene: TRBV5-1
CDR3 length: 14
D gene: TRBD1
J gene: TRBJ2-3
clone size: few
CDR3 DNA: TGCGCCAGCAGCTTCGGGACAGGGGAGGGTACGCAGTATTTT
CDR3 protein: CASSFGTGEGTQYF

V gene: TRBV27
CDR3 length: 13
D gene: NA
J gene: TRBJ1-4
clone size: NA
CDR3 DNA: TGTGCCAGCAGTAGGTGGGCAGGGGAAAAACTGTTTTTT
CDR3 protein: CASSRWAGEKLFF

V gene: TRBV13
CDR3 length: 11
D gene: NA
J gene: TRBJ1-2
clone size: NA
CDR3 DNA: TGTGCCAGCAGCCTACAGAATGGCTACACCTTC
CDR3 protein: CASSLQNGYTF

V gene: TRBV9
CDR3 length: 18
D gene: NA
J gene: TRBJ1-3
clone size: NA
CDR3 DNA: TGTGCCAGCAGCGGGCCCAGAAGACAGACTTACTCTGGAAACACCATATATTTT
CDR3 protein: CASSGPRRQTYSGNTIYF

V gene: TRBV6-5
CDR3 length: 11
D gene: NA
J gene: TRBJ1-1
clone size: many
CDR3 DNA: TGTGCCAGCAGTTACTCGAGGCAAGCTTTCTTT
CDR3 protein: CASSYSRQAFF

V gene: TRBV19
CDR3 length: 15
D gene: NA
J gene: TRBJ1-6
clone size: once
CDR3 DNA: TGTGCCAGTAGTATTAGCAGGGCCGTTAATTCACCCCTCCACTTT
CDR3 protein: CASSISRAVNSPLHF

V gene: TRBV28
CDR3 length: 15
D gene: NA
J gene: TRBJ2-5
clone size: many
CDR3 DNA: TGTGCCAGCAGTGTAGCGGATTGGTACCAAGAGACCCAGTACTTC
CDR3 protein: CASSVADWYQETQYF

V gene: TRBV7-8
CDR3 length: 15
D gene: NA
J gene: TRBJ2-2
clone size: NA
CDR3 DNA: TGTGCCAGCAGCATCAGACAGGCGGACACCGGGGAGCTGTTTTTT
CDR3 protein: CASSIRQADTGELFF

V gene: TRBV3-1
CDR3 length: 12
D gene: NA
J gene: TRBJ2-7
clone size: NA
CDR3 DNA: TGTGCCAGCAGCTCCCAGGGGCGCGAGCAGTACTTC
CDR3 protein: CASSSQGREQYF

V gene: TRBV5-4
CDR3 length: 13
D gene: NA
J gene: TRBJ2-2
clone size: many
CDR3 DNA: TGTGCCAGCAGCTTCCAAGGTTTCGGGGAGCTGTTTTTT
CDR3 protein: CASSFQGFGELFF